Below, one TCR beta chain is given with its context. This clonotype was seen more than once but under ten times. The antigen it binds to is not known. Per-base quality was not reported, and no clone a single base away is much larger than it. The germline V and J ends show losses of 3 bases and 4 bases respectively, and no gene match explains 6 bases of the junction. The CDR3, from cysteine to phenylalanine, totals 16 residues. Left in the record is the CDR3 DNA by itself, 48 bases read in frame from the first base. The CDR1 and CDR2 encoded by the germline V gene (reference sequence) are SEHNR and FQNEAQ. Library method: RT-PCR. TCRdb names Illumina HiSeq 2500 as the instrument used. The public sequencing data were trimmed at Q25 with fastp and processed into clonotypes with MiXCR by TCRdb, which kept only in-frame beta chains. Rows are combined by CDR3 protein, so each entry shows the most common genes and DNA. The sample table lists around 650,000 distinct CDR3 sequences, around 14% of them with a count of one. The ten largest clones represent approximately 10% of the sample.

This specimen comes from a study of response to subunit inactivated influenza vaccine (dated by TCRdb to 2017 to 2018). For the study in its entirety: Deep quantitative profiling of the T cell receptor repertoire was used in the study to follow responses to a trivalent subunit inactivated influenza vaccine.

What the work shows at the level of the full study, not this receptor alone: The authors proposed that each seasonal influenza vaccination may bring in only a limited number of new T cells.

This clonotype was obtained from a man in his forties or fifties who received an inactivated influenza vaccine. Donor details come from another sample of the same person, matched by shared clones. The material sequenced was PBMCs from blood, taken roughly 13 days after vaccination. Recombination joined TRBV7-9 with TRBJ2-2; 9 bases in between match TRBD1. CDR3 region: CASSFDRGKFTGELFF. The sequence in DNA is TGTGCCAGCAGCTTCGACAGGGGGAAGTTCACCGGGGAGCTGTTTTTT.